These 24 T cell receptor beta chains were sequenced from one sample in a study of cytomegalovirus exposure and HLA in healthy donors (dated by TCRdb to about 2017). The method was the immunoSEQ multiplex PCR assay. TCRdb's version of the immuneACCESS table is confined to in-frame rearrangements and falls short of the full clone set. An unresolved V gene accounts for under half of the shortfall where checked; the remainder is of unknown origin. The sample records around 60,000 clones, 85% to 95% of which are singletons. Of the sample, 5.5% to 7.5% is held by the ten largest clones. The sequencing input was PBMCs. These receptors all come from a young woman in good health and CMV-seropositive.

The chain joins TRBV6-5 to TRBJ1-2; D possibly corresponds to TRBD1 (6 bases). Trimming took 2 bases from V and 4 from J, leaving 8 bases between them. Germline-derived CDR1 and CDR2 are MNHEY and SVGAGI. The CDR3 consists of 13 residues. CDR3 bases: TGTGCCAGCAGTTACGGACAGAGCTATGGCTACACCTTC. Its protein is CASSYGQSYGYTF.

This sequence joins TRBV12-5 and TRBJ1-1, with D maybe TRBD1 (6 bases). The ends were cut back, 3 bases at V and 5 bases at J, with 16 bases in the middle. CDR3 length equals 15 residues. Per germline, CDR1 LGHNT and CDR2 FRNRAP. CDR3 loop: CASGFLDGGRTEAFF. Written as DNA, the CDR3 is TGTGCTAGTGGTTTCCTTGACGGGGGGCGAACTGAAGCTTTCTTT. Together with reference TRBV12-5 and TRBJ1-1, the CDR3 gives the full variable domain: DARVTQTPRHKVTEMGQEVTMRCQPILGHNTVFWYRQTMMQGLELLAYFRNRAPLDDSGMPKDRFSAEMPDATLATLKIQPSEPRDSAVYFCASGFLDGGRTEAFFGQGTRLTVV.

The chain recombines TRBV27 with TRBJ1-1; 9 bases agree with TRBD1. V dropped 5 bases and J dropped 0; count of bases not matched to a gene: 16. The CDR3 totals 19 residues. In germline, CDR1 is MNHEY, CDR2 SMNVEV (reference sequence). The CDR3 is CASSPRTGAGLKMNTEAFF. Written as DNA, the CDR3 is TGTGCCAGCAGTCCCCGGACAGGGGCAGGCTTGAAGATGAACACTGAAGCTTTCTTT.

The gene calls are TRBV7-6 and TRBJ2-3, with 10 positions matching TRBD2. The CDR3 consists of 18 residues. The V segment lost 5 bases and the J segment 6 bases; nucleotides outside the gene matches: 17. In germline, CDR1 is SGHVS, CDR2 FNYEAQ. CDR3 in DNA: TGTGCCAGCAGCCCCAGGGCCTTAGCGGGGGGTTCAGGCGATACGCAGTATTTT. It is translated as CASSPRALAGGSGDTQYF. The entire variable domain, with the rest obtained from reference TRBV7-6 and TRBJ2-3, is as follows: GAGVSQSPRYKVTKRGQDVALRCDPISGHVSLYWYRQALGQGPEFLTYFNYEAQQDKSGLPNDRFSAERPEGSISTLTIQRTEQRDSAMYRCASSPRALAGGSGDTQYFGPGTRLTVL.

CDR3 in DNA: TGTGCCAGTAGTATGGACAGGGGTAAACACTATGGCTACACCTTC. Its translation: CASSMDRGKHYGYTF. J is TRBJ1-2 and V is TRBV19, with TRBD1 matching 9 bases. The CDR3 totals 15 residues. Germline V CDR1 and CDR2: LNHDA, SQIVND (reference sequence). With 3 bases clipped from V and 3 bases from J, the junction kept 5 bases outside the gene matches.

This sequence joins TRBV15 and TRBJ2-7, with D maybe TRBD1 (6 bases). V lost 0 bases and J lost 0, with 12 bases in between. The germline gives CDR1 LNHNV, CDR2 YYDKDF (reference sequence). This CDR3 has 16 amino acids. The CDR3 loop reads CATSREDRLSSYEQYF. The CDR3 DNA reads TGTGCCACCAGCAGAGAAGACAGGTTGAGCTCCTACGAGCAGTACTTC.

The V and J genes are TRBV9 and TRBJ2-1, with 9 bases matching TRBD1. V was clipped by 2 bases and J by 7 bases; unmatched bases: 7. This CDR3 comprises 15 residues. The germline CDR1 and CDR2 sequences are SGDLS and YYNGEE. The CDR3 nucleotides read TGTGCCAGCAGCGTTACCGGGACAGGGCGAAATGAGCAGTTCTTC. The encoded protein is CASSVTGTGRNEQFF.

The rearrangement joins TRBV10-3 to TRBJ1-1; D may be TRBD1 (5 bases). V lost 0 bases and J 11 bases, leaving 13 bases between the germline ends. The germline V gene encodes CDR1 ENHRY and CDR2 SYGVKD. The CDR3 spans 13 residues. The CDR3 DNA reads TGTGCCATCAGTGAGTCGACAGCGCCGATCGCTTTCTTT. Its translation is CAISESTAPIAFF.

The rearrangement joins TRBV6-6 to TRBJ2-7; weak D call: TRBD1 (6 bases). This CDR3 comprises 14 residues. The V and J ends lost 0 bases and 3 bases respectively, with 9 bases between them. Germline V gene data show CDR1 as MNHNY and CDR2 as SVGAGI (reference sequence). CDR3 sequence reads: CASSYSDRNYEQYF. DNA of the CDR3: TGTGCCAGCAGTTACTCCGACAGGAACTACGAGCAGTACTTC.

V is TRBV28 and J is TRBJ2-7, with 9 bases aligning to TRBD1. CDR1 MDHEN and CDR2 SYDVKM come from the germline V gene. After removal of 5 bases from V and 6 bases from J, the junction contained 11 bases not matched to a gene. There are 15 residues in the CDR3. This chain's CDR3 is CASSLWPGQGTEQYF. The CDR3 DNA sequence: TGTGCCAGCAGTCTGTGGCCGGGACAGGGAACCGAGCAGTACTTC.

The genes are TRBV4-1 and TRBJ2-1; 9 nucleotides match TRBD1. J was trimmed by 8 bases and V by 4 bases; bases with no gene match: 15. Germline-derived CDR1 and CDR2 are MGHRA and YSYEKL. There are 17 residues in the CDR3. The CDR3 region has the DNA TGCGCCAGCAGCCGCCGAAGGCGGGACAGGGCGGGCGATGAGCAGTTCTTC. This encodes CASSRRRRDRAGDEQFF.

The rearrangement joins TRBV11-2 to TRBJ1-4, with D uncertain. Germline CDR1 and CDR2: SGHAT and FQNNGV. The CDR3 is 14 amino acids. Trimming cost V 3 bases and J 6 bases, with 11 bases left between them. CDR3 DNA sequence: TGTGCCAGCAGCTTGACCGGAGGTGATGAAAAACTGTTTTTT. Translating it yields CASSLTGGDEKLFF. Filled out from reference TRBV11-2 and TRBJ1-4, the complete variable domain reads EAGVAQSPRYKIIEKRQSVAFWCNPISGHATLYWYQQILGQGPKLLIQFQNNGVVDDSQLPKDRFSAERLKGVDSTLKIQPAKLEDSAVYLCASSLTGGDEKLFFGSGTQLSVL.

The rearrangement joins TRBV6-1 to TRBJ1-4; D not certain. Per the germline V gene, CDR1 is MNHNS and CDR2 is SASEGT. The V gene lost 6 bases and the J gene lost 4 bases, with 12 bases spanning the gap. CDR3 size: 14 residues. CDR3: CASRNLQNNEKLFF. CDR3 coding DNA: TGTGCCAGCAGGAACTTACAGAATAATGAAAAACTGTTTTTT.

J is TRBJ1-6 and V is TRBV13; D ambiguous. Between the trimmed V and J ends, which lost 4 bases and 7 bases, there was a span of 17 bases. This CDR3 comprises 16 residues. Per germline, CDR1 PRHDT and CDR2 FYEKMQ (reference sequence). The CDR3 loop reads CASSYRWRARNSPLHF. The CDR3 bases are TGTGCCAGCAGCTACCGATGGAGGGCAAGGAATTCACCCCTCCACTTT.

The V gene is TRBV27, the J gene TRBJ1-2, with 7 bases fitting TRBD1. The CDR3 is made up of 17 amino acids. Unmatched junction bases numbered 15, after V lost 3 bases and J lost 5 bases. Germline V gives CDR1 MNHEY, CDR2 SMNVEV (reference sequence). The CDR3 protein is CASSFSLGTEDLYGYTF. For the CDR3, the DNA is TGTGCCAGCAGTTTCAGCCTAGGGACAGAAGATCTATATGGCTACACCTTC.

CDR3 DNA: TGTGCCAGCAGCCCCGACAGGGCCTCCTACGAGCAGTACTTC. As protein: CASSPDRASYEQYF. This rearrangement joins TRBV6-1 to TRBJ2-7; the match to TRBD1 covers 7 bases. J lost 0 bases, V lost 6 bases, and 5 bases had no gene match. The germline V gene has CDR1 MNHNS and CDR2 SASEGT. This CDR3 region has 14 residues.

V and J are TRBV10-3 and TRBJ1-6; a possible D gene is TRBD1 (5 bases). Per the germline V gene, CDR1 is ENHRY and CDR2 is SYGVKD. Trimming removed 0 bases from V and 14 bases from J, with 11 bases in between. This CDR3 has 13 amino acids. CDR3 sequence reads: CAISESSRDSLHF. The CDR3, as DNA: TGTGCCATCAGTGAGTCGAGCAGGGACTCCCTCCACTTT.

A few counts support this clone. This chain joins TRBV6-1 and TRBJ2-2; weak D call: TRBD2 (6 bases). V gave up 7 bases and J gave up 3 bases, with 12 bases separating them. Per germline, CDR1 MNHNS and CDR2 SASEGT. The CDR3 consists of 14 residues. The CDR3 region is CASKERAYTGELFF. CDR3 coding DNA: TGTGCCAGCAAGGAGCGGGCGTACACCGGGGAGCTGTTTTTT.

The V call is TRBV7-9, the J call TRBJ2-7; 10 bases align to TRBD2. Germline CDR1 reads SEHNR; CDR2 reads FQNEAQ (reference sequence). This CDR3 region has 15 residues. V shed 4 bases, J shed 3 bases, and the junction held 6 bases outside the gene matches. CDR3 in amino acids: CASSSTGTSVYEQYF. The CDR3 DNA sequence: TGTGCCAGCAGCTCAACCGGGACTAGCGTCTACGAGCAGTACTTC. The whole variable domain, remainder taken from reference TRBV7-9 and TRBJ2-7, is DTGVSQNPRHKITKRGQNVTFRCDPISEHNRLYWYRQTLGQGPEFLTYFQNEAQLEKSRLLSDRFSAERPKGSFSTLEIQRTEQGDSAMYLCASSSTGTSVYEQYFGPGTRLTVT.

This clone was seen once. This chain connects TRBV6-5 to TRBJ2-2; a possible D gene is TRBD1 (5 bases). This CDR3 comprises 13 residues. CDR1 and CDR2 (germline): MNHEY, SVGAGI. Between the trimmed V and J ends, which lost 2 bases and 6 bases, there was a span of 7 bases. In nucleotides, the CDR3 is TGTGCCAGCAGTTACCGACAGTCCGGGGAGCTGTTTTTT. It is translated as CASSYRQSGELFF.

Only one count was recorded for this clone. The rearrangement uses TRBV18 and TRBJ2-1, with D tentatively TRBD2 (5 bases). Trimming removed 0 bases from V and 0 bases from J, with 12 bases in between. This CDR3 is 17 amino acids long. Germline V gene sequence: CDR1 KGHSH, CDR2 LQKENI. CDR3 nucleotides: TGTGCCAGCTCACCACCGAGGGTGGTGGGCTCCTACAATGAGCAGTTCTTC. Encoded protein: CASSPPRVVGSYNEQFF.

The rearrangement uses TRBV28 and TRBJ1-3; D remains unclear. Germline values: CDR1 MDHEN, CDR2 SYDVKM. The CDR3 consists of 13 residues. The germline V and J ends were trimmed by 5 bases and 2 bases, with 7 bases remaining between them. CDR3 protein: CASSVSAGNTIYF. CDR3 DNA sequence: TGTGCCAGCAGTGTGAGTGCTGGAAACACCATATATTTT.

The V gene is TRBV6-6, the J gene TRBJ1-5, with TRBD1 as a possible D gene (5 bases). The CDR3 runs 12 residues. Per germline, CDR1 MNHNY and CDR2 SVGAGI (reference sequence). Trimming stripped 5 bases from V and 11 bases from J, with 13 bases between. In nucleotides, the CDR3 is TGTGCCAGCAGTCTTACTCAGGGCGCCCAGCATTTT. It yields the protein CASSLTQGAQHF.

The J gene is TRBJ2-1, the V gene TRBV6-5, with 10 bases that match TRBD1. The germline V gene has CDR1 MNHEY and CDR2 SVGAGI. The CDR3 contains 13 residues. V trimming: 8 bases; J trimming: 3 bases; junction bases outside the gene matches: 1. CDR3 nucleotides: TGTGCCAGCTGGACAGGGGGCTACAATGAGCAGTTCTTC. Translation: CASWTGGYNEQFF.